The T cell receptor beta chain described here comes from a study of shared clonotypes between healthy human individuals. Study-level background: Donors had three CD4 naive, three CD4 memory, two CD8 naive and one CD8 memory plate apiece. Study-wide findings and caveats: An expected dependence of interdonor clonotype sharing on sequencing depth was noted.

The method was immunoSEQ multiplex PCR; TCRdb's version includes in-frame clones alone and lacks a portion of them. The sample gives about 2.4 million clones, 90% to 95% of which show up once; 0.36% is in the top ten. Concerning this clone itself: Its antigen is as yet unknown. The sample carries other DNA sequences with the same CDR3.

The CDR3 runs to 13 residues. Trimming left V 0 bases short and J 4 bases short, with 4 bases between. Germline V gives CDR1 GTSNPN, CDR2 SVGIG (reference sequence). The source of this sequence is a man aged 18 to 30 in good health. Some clones in this sample may be carry-over from other donors' samples. Material for sequencing was naive CD4+ T cells from PBMCs. Subset meaning: CD45RA+ positively selected. The chain recombines TRBV30 with TRBJ2-6; D is unresolved. The CDR3 protein is CAWSVRGANVLTF. CDR3 DNA: TGTGCCTGGAGTGTACGGGGGGCCAACGTCCTGACTTTC.